Listed below are T cell receptor beta chains from one sample, sequenced in a study of T cell responses to AZD1222 COVID-19 vaccine. Using immunoSEQ multiplex PCR, the repertoire was profiled, and TCRdb retains in-frame clones only, with some absent. The repertoire includes 100,000 or so clones, approximately 87% of them detected once, and approximately 3.3% sits in the top ten. The sequences come from peripheral blood, collected on day 0 of AZD1222 vaccination. The source of these receptors is an adult in good health. Both conserved end residues are part of each CDR3. The order of the fields is D gene, V gene, CDR3 length, clone size, J gene, CDR3 protein, CDR3 DNA. D genes are given only for firm matches. Clone size, where shown, is once, few, many, or a class for clones that have expanded.

d_call: -; v_call: TRBV4-1; cdr3_length: 15; clone_size: -; j_call: TRBJ2-7; cdr3_aa: CASSQASRGSHEQYF; cdr3_nt: TGCGCCAGCAGCCAAGCCTCAAGGGGGAGCCACGAGCAGTACTTC
d_call: -; v_call: TRBV6-2/TRBV6-3; cdr3_length: 11; clone_size: -; j_call: TRBJ2-1; cdr3_aa: CASSPRGKQFF; cdr3_nt: TGTGCCAGCAGCCCCAGGGGCAAGCAGTTCTTC
d_call: TRBD2; v_call: TRBV19; cdr3_length: 14; clone_size: -; j_call: TRBJ2-1; cdr3_aa: CASSRLAEYNEQFF; cdr3_nt: TGTGCCAGTAGTAGACTAGCGGAATACAATGAGCAGTTCTTC
d_call: -; v_call: TRBV5-6; cdr3_length: 15; clone_size: -; j_call: TRBJ2-7; cdr3_aa: CASSLVLGSSYEQYF; cdr3_nt: TGTGCCAGCAGCTTGGTTCTTGGGAGCTCCTACGAGCAGTACTTC
d_call: -; v_call: TRBV6-2/TRBV6-3; cdr3_length: 14; clone_size: -; j_call: TRBJ1-5; cdr3_aa: CASSPRAYNQPQHF; cdr3_nt: TGTGCCAGCAGTCCCCGGGCCTACAATCAGCCCCAGCATTTT
d_call: -; v_call: TRBV18; cdr3_length: 17; clone_size: -; j_call: TRBJ1-2; cdr3_aa: CASSPLPPQGDNYGYTF; cdr3_nt: TGTGCCAGCTCACCACTACCCCCCCAGGGAGATAACTATGGCTACACCTTC
d_call: TRBD1; v_call: TRBV4-1; cdr3_length: 19; clone_size: -; j_call: TRBJ1-1; cdr3_aa: CASSQATRPGTGFGAEAFF; cdr3_nt: TGCGCCAGCAGCCAAGCCACAAGACCCGGGACAGGCTTCGGGGCTGAAGCTTTCTTT
d_call: -; v_call: TRBV6-2/TRBV6-3; cdr3_length: 14; clone_size: -; j_call: TRBJ1-2; cdr3_aa: CASSYSSRVYGYTF; cdr3_nt: TGTGCCAGCAGTTACTCCTCCAGGGTTTATGGCTACACCTTC
d_call: TRBD1; v_call: TRBV6-2/TRBV6-3; cdr3_length: 13; clone_size: -; j_call: TRBJ1-2; cdr3_aa: CASSLTGPGGYTF; cdr3_nt: TGTGCCAGCAGTTTGACAGGGCCTGGTGGCTACACCTTC
d_call: -; v_call: TRBV19; cdr3_length: 13; clone_size: -; j_call: TRBJ1-5; cdr3_aa: CASSSVINQPQHF; cdr3_nt: TGTGCCAGTAGTTCTGTTATCAATCAGCCCCAGCATTTT
d_call: TRBD1; v_call: TRBV6-5; cdr3_length: 14; clone_size: few; j_call: TRBJ1-2; cdr3_aa: CASSSTTGAGGYTF; cdr3_nt: TGTGCCAGCAGTTCAACGACAGGGGCTGGGGGCTACACCTTC
d_call: TRBD1; v_call: TRBV6-2/TRBV6-3; cdr3_length: 18; clone_size: -; j_call: TRBJ2-3; cdr3_aa: CASSLRRTGLATADTQYF; cdr3_nt: TGTGCCAGCAGTTTACGGCGGACAGGGCTCGCCACAGCGGATACGCAGTATTTT
d_call: -; v_call: TRBV5-1; cdr3_length: 11; clone_size: -; j_call: TRBJ1-1; cdr3_aa: CASKEGSEAFF; cdr3_nt: TGCGCCAGCAAGGAGGGGAGTGAAGCTTTCTTT
d_call: -; v_call: TRBV7-2; cdr3_length: 13; clone_size: -; j_call: TRBJ2-5; cdr3_aa: CASSSTRSGTQYF; cdr3_nt: TGTGCCAGCAGCTCCACTCGGTCAGGGACCCAGTACTTC
d_call: TRBD2; v_call: TRBV7-2; cdr3_length: 15; clone_size: few; j_call: TRBJ2-2; cdr3_aa: CASSFSGGNTGELFF; cdr3_nt: TGTGCCAGCAGCTTTAGCGGGGGGAACACCGGGGAGCTGTTTTTT
d_call: -; v_call: TRBV19; cdr3_length: 14; clone_size: -; j_call: TRBJ1-6; cdr3_aa: CASNRAHGRETLHF; cdr3_nt: TGTGCCAGTAACCGGGCCCATGGTAGAGAAACCCTCCACTTT
d_call: TRBD1; v_call: TRBV11-2; cdr3_length: 16; clone_size: -; j_call: TRBJ1-1; cdr3_aa: CASSLVPRGGQGSAFF; cdr3_nt: TGTGCCAGCAGCTTAGTCCCCCGGGGGGGACAGGGTTCAGCTTTCTTT
d_call: -; v_call: TRBV6-5; cdr3_length: 15; clone_size: -; j_call: TRBJ1-3; cdr3_aa: CASSYSQGSGNTIYF; cdr3_nt: TGTGCCAGCAGTTACTCTCAGGGTTCTGGAAACACCATATATTTT
d_call: -; v_call: TRBV12-3/TRBV12-4; cdr3_length: 13; clone_size: -; j_call: TRBJ1-1; cdr3_aa: CASSFHQGSEAFF; cdr3_nt: TGTGCCAGCAGTTTTCACCAGGGCTCTGAAGCTTTCTTT
d_call: TRBD1; v_call: TRBV5-4; cdr3_length: 15; clone_size: -; j_call: TRBJ2-5; cdr3_aa: CASSLKGTAKETQYF; cdr3_nt: TGTGCCAGCAGCTTGAAGGGGACAGCAAAAGAGACCCAGTACTTC
d_call: TRBD1; v_call: TRBV7-2; cdr3_length: 15; clone_size: few; j_call: TRBJ1-2; cdr3_aa: CASSLRRQGEGGYTF; cdr3_nt: TGTGCCAGCAGCTTAAGACGACAGGGAGAGGGCGGCTACACCTTC
d_call: -; v_call: TRBV6-2/TRBV6-3; cdr3_length: 16; clone_size: -; j_call: TRBJ2-3; cdr3_aa: CASSLSGRRGTDTQYF; cdr3_nt: TGTGCCAGCAGCCTATCGGGACGAAGAGGGACAGATACGCAGTATTTT